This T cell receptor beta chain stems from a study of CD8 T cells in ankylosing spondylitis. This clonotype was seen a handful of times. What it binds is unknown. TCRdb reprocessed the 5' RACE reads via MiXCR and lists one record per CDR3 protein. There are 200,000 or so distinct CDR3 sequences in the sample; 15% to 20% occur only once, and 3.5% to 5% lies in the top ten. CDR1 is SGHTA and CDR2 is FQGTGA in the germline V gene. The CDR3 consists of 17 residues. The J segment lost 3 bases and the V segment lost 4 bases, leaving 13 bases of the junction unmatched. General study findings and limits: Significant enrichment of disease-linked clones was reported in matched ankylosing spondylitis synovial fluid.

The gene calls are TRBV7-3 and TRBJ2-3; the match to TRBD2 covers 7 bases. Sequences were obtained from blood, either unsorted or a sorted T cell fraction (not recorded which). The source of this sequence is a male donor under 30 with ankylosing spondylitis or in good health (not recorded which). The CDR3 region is CASSSPEWTRGTDTQYF. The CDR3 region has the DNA TGTGCCAGCAGCTCGCCCGAATGGACTAGAGGTACAGATACGCAGTATTTT.